This T cell receptor beta chain was found in a study of cytomegalovirus exposure and HLA in healthy donors. Study-level findings and limits: Presence/absence analyses rested on an assumption that sequencing depth was roughly uniform across donors.

Regarding this clone: Its antigen is unknown.

Between the trimmed V and J ends, which lost 6 bases and 4 bases, there was a span of 14 bases. The CDR3 consists of 14 residues. Germline lookup yields CDR1 MNHEY and CDR2 SVGAGI. The PCR made use of 60 Vbeta and 13 Jbeta primers. Profiling relied on immunoSEQ multiplex PCR, and the TCRdb table lists in-frame clones only, not all of them. Found here are fewer than 250,000 clones, roughly nine tenths of them singletons; the top ten hold around 0.99%. The gene calls are TRBV6-5 and TRBJ2-3; D ambiguous. The origin of this receptor is a boy under 10 years old in good health and CMV-seronegative. Material: PBMCs. The CDR3 DNA sequence: TGTGCCAGCAGCCCTTTTCCAGAGGCAGATACGCAGTATTTT. Translated: CASSPFPEADTQYF.